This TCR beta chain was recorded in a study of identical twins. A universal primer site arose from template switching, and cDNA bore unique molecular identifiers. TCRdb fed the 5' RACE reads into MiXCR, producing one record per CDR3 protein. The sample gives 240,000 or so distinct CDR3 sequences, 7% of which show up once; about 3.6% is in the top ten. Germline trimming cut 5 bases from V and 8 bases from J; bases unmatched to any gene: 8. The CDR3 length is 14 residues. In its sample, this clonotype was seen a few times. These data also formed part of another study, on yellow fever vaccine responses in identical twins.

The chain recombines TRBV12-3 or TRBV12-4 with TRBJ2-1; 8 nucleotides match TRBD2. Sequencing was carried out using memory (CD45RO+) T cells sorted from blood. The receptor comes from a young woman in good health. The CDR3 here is CASSPGGHIYEQFF. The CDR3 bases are TGTGCCAGCAGTCCGGGAGGGCACATTTATGAGCAGTTCTTC.